The T cell receptor beta chain under discussion was sequenced for a study of blood T cell repertoires in COVID-19. Study background: From the United States, Italy and Spain came samples of acute and convalescent COVID-19. In each case, the material was cDNA or gDNA derived from T cells, B-cell-depleted T cells, or PBMCs.

Per the original methods: Reference gene primers were amplified, and this amplification served to estimate nucleated cell counts. TCRdb's copy holds only in-frame clones and misses some; the assay was immunoSEQ multiplex PCR. V and J calls and clone size are as listed in that table; D and trimming were resolved from the DNA. The data contain approximately 210,000 clones, 86% of them singletons. Sample: peripheral blood. The receptor was derived from a woman between 65 and 79 years old with acute or convalescent COVID-19.

For the CDR3, the DNA is TGTGCCAGCACCAGAGCGGGAGGGATCACCGGGGAGCTGTTTTTT. As protein: CASTRAGGITGELFF. The rearrangement uses TRBV28 and TRBJ2-2; 10 bases agree with TRBD2. Germline V gene data show CDR1 as MDHEN and CDR2 as SYDVKM. V trimming: 7 bases; J trimming: 4 bases; junction bases outside the gene matches: 6. This CDR3 is built from 15 residues.